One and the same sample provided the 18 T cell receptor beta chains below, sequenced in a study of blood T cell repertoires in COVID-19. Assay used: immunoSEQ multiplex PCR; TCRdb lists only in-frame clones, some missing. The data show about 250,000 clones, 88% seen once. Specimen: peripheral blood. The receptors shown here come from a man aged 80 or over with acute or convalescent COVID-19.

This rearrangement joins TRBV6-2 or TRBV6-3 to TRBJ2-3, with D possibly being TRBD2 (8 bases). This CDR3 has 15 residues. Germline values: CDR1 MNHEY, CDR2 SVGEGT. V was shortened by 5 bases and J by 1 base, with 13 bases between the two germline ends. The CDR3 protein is CASSREGAGTDTQYF. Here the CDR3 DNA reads TGTGCCAGCAGTCGGGAGGGGGCCGGCACAGATACGCAGTATTTT.

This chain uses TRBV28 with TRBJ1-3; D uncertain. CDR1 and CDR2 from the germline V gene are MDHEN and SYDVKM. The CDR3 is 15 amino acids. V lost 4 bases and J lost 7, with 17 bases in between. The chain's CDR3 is CASSWIGGFGNTIYF. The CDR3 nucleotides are TGTGCCAGCAGTTGGATCGGCGGTTTCGGGAACACCATATATTTT.

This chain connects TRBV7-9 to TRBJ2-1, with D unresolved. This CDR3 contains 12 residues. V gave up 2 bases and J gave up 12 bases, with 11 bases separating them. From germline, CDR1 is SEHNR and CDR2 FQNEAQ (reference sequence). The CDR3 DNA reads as TGTGCCAGCAGCTTAAAGAGGTCTATGCAGTTCTTC. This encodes CASSLKRSMQFF. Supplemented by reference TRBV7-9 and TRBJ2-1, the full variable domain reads DTGVSQNPRHKITKRGQNVTFRCDPISEHNRLYWYRQTLGQGPEFLTYFQNEAQLEKSRLLSDRFSAERPKGSFSTLEIQRTEQGDSAMYLCASSLKRSMQFFGPGTRLTVL.

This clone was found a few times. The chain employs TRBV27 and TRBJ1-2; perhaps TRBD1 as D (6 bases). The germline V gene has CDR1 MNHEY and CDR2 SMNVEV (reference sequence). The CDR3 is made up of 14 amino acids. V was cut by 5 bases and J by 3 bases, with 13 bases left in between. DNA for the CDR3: TGTGCCAGCAGTCCGAATCGACAGGACTATGGCTACACCTTC. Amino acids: CASSPNRQDYGYTF.

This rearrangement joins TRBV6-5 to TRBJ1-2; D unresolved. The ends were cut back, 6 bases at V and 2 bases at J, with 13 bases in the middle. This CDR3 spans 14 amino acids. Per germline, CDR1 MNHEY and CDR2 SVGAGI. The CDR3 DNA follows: TGTGCCAGCAGAAACACGGGCGGGAACTATGGCTACACCTTC. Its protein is CASRNTGGNYGYTF.

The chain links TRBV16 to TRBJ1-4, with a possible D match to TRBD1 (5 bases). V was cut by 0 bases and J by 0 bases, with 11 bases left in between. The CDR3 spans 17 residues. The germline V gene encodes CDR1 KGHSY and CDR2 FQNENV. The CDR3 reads CASSQSLGHATNEKLFF. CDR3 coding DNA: TGTGCCAGCAGCCAATCCCTAGGACACGCAACTAATGAAAAACTGTTTTTT.

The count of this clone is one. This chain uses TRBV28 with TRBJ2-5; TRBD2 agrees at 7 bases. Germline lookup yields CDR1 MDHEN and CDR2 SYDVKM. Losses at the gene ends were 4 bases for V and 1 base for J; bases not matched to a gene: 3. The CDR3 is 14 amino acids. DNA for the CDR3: TGTGCCAGCAGTTACTCTAGCGGCCAAGAGACCCAGTACTTC. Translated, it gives CASSYSSGQETQYF.

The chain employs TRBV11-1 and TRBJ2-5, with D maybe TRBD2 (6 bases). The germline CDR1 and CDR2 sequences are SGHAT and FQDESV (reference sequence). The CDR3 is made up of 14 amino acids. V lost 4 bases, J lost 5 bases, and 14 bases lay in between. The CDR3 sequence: CASSSRDGSETQYF. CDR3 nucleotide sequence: TGTGCCAGCAGCTCCAGGGACGGGAGTGAGACCCAGTACTTC.

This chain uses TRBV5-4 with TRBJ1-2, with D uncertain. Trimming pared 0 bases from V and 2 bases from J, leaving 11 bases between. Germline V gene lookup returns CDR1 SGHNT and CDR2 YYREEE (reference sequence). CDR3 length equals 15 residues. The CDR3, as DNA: TGTGCCAGCAGCTTGGTGTTTGGAGAGAACTATGGCTACACCTTC. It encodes CASSLVFGENYGYTF.

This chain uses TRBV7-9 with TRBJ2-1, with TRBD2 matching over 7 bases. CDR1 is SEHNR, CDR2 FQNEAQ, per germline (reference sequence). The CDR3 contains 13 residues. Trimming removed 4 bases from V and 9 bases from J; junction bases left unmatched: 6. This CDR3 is CASSSPLAGEQFF. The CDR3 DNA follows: TGTGCCAGCAGCTCCCCTTTAGCGGGTGAGCAGTTCTTC.

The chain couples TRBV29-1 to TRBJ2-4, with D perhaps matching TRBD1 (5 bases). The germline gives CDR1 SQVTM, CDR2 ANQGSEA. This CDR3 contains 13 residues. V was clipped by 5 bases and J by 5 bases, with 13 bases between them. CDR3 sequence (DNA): TGCAGCGTTTCCCTATCGACAGAAAACATTCAGTACTTC. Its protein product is CSVSLSTENIQYF.

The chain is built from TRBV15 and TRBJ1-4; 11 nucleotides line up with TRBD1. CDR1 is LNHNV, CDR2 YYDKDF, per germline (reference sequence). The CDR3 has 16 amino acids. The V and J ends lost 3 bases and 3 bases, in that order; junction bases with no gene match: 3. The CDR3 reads CATSRDRGPANEKLFF. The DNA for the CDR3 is TGTGCCACCAGCAGGGACAGGGGGCCTGCTAATGAAAAACTGTTTTTT.

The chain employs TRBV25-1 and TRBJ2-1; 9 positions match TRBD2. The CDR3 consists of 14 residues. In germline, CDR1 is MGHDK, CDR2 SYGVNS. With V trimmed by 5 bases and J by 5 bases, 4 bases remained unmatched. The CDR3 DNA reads TGTGCCAGCAGTTCTCGACTAGCGGACAATGAGCAGTTCTTC. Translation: CASSSRLADNEQFF.

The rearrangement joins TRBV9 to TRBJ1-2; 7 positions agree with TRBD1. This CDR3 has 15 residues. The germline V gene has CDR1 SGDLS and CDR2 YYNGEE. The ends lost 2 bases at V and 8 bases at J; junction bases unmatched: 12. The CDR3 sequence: CASSVTTGHDAGYTF. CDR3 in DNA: TGTGCCAGCAGCGTCACGACAGGGCACGATGCGGGCTACACCTTC.

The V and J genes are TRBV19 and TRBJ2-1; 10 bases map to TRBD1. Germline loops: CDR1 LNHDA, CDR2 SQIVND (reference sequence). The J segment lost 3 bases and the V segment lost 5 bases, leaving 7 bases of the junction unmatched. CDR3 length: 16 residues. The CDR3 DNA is TGTGCCAGTAGTTTACCGGGACAGGGGATCTACAATGAGCAGTTCTTC. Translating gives CASSLPGQGIYNEQFF.

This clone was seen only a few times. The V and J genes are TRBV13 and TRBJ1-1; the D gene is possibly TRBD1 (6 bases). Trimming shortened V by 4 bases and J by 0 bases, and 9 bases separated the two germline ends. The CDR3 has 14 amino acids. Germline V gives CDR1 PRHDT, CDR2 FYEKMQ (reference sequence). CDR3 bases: TGTGCCAGCAGCTCGGGACACATGAACACTGAAGCTTTCTTT. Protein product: CASSSGHMNTEAFF.

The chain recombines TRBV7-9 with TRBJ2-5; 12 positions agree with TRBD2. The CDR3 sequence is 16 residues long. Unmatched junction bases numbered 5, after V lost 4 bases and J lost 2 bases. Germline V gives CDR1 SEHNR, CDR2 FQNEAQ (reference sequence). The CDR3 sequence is CASSYSGLAGQETQYF. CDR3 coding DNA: TGTGCCAGCAGCTATTCCGGACTAGCGGGACAAGAGACCCAGTACTTC.

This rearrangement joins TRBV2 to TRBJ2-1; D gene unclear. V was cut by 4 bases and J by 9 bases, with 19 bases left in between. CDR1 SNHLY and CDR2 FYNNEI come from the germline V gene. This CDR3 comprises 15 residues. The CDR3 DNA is TGTGCCAGCAGTGGGTCTGCGGTTCGGTCCGGTGAGCAGTTCTTC. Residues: CASSGSAVRSGEQFF.